This T cell receptor beta chain emerged from a study of cytotoxic CD8 clonotypes in ibrutinib-treated CLL. V was clipped by 0 bases and J by 9 bases, with 18 bases between them. CDR1 is SQVTM, CDR2 ANQGSEA, per germline. The CDR3 totals 15 residues. Repertoires were generated with immunoSEQ multiplex PCR, while TCRdb's copy carries only in-frame clones and drops some. In the table there are roughly 58,000 clones, approximately 50% of which are singletons. TCR beta libraries used approximately 2 micrograms of genomic DNA from cryopreserved PBMCs. This clonotype was obtained from a human donor with chronic lymphocytic leukemia. The J gene is TRBJ2-1, the V gene TRBV29-1, with D tentatively TRBD1 or TRBD2 (6 bases each). The starting material was PBMCs, obtained at disease progression, from a patient treated with ibrutinib. This CDR3 reads CSVEDGRRGAFEQFF. In nucleotides, the CDR3 is TGCAGCGTTGAAGATGGTCGAAGGGGGGCGTTTGAGCAGTTCTTC.